The 29 T cell receptor beta chains below come from one sample, sequenced in a study of blood T cell repertoires in COVID-19. Sequencing used immunoSEQ multiplex PCR; TCRdb keeps in-frame clones, though not all of them. In the table there are 150,000 to 200,000 clones, approximately 90% of which are singletons. Material: peripheral blood. These receptor sequences come from a man in his fifties or sixties with acute or convalescent COVID-19.

This chain joins TRBV2 and TRBJ2-5; 10 bases fit TRBD1. The germline CDR1 and CDR2 sequences are SNHLY and FYNNEI. The CDR3 loop spans 13 amino acids. After removal of 8 bases from V and 5 bases from J, the junction contained 5 bases not matched to a gene. CDR3 protein: CASGRDRGETQYF. DNA for the CDR3: TGTGCCAGCGGCCGGGACAGGGGTGAGACCCAGTACTTC.

This chain joins TRBV4-1 and TRBJ2-3, with D perhaps matching TRBD2 (6 bases). The CDR3 runs 15 residues. CDR1 is MGHRA, CDR2 YSYEKL, per germline. V shed 0 bases and J shed 4 bases, with 11 bases lying between them. For the CDR3, the DNA is TGCGCCAGCAGCCAAGAAAGACTAGGGGCAGATACGCAGTATTTT. It is translated as CASSQERLGADTQYF.

The chain combines TRBV27 with TRBJ2-5, with 7 bases aligning to TRBD1. The CDR3 consists of 16 residues. The V gene's germline CDR1 is MNHEY and CDR2 SMNVEV (reference sequence). V shed 5 bases, J shed 1 base, and the junction held 10 bases outside the gene matches. CDR3 in DNA: TGTGCCAGCAGTATACCTACAGGGGCCTTCCAAGAGACCCAGTACTTC. Amino acid sequence: CASSIPTGAFQETQYF.

The chain recombines TRBV30 with TRBJ1-2; the match to TRBD1 covers 7 bases. V lost 0 bases to trimming and J lost 6 bases; unmatched junction nucleotides: 10. From germline, CDR1 is GTSNPN and CDR2 SVGIG (reference sequence). The CDR3 runs 15 residues. The CDR3 region is CAWSVPRQGRDGYTF. CDR3 DNA: TGTGCCTGGAGTGTACCCCGACAGGGACGGGATGGCTACACCTTC.

This rearrangement joins TRBV10-1 to TRBJ2-3; 10 bases are shared with TRBD2. Germline V gives CDR1 WNHNN, CDR2 SYGVQD (reference sequence). V lost 0 bases, J lost 6 bases, and 9 bases stayed unmatched. The CDR3 contains 17 residues. The CDR3 loop is CASSESGSGGEHDTQYF. The DNA for the CDR3 is TGCGCCAGCAGTGAGTCAGGGAGCGGGGGGGAACATGATACGCAGTATTTT.

The chain carries TRBV14 and TRBJ2-2; the D is unclear. The germline CDR1 and CDR2 sequences are SGHDN and FVKESK. The V and J ends lost 5 bases and 4 bases respectively, with 11 bases between them. The CDR3 runs 14 residues. The DNA of the CDR3 is TGTGCCAGCAGCGAGTATTTTGGCACCGGGGAGCTGTTTTTT. Translated, it gives CASSEYFGTGELFF.

The V gene is TRBV5-6, the J gene TRBJ1-2; the D is unclear. The CDR3 is 14 amino acids. CDR1 SGHDT and CDR2 YYEEEE come from the germline V gene. V dropped 0 bases and J dropped 7 bases, with 13 bases sitting between them. CDR3 sequence reads: CASSLGVASLGYTF. The DNA for the CDR3 is TGTGCCAGCAGCTTGGGGGTAGCCTCCCTTGGCTACACCTTC.

V and J are TRBV27 and TRBJ1-2, with 11 bases that match TRBD1. Germline V gives CDR1 MNHEY, CDR2 SMNVEV (reference sequence). V lost 5 bases, J lost 2 bases, and 4 bases stayed unmatched. The CDR3 extends over 15 amino acids. The CDR3 coding sequence is TGTGCCAGCAGTCCAGGGGACAGGGGGAACTATGGCTACACCTTC. Protein: CASSPGDRGNYGYTF.

In nucleotides, the CDR3 is TGCGCCAGCAACAGGGAGCCGAACACCGGGGAGCTGTTTTTT. Its translation: CASNREPNTGELFF. The chain combines TRBV5-1 with TRBJ2-2, with D maybe TRBD1 (6 bases). CDR3 size: 14 residues. Trimming stripped 6 bases from V and 0 bases from J, with 9 bases between. CDR1 and CDR2 from the germline V gene are SGHRS and YFSETQ.

CDR3: CASSWTEEDIQYF. CDR3 DNA sequence: TGTGCCAGCAGTTGGACCGAGGAGGACATTCAGTACTTC. J is TRBJ2-4 and V is TRBV12-3 or TRBV12-4; the D gene is possibly TRBD2 (5 bases). Trimming took off 4 bases at V and 8 bases at J, with 12 bases between the two ends. This CDR3 has 13 residues.

V and J are TRBV19 and TRBJ2-1, with 9 bases fitting TRBD2. The ends lost 7 bases at V and 9 bases at J; junction bases unmatched: 10. The germline CDR1 and CDR2 sequences are LNHDA and SQIVND (reference sequence). The CDR3 is 14 residues long. This CDR3 reads CASIGGRARGEQFF. The CDR3, as DNA: TGTGCCAGTATAGGCGGGAGGGCCAGGGGTGAGCAGTTCTTC.

CDR3 amino acids: CASSPPGVEGTKNIQYF. The CDR3 nucleotides read TGTGCCAGCTCACCACCCGGGGTGGAGGGAACCAAAAACATTCAGTACTTC. V gene TRBV18 combines with J gene TRBJ2-4; maybe TRBD2 (6 bases). This CDR3 contains 17 residues. Per the germline V gene, CDR1 is KGHSH and CDR2 is LQKENI. Trimming removed 0 bases from V and 2 bases from J, with 14 bases in between.

The chain combines TRBV6-5 with TRBJ2-4; 12 bases map to TRBD1. In germline, CDR1 is MNHEY, CDR2 SVGAGI. Unmatched junction bases numbered 3, after V lost 5 bases and J lost 4 bases. The CDR3 spans 15 residues. The CDR3 is CASSRDRGQKNIQYF. In nucleotides, the CDR3 is TGTGCCAGCAGTCGGGACAGGGGGCAGAAAAACATTCAGTACTTC.

The genes are TRBV19 and TRBJ1-3, with a tentative D call TRBD1 (5 bases). The germline gives CDR1 LNHDA, CDR2 SQIVND (reference sequence). Trimming took off 6 bases at V and 3 bases at J, with 12 bases between the two ends. This CDR3 comprises 14 residues. The CDR3 DNA is TGTGCCAGTAGCAACAGGAGGGGTGGAAACACCATATATTTT. This translates into CASSNRRGGNTIYF.

Only one count was recorded for this clone. This sequence joins TRBV11-3 and TRBJ2-7; D not certain. The CDR3 extends over 16 amino acids. V lost 5 bases and J 0 bases, leaving 17 bases between the germline ends. Germline values: CDR1 SGHNT, CDR2 YENEEA. The CDR3 loop reads CASSRNRRFNSYEQYF. The CDR3 DNA reads as TGTGCCAGCAGCAGAAACAGACGCTTCAACTCCTACGAGCAGTACTTC.

The count of this clone is one. The chain is built from TRBV9 and TRBJ2-1; 10 bases agree with TRBD2. The CDR3 sequence is 15 residues long. Germline CDR1 reads SGDLS; CDR2 reads YYNGEE. The V gene end was trimmed by 5 bases and the J gene end by 4 bases; junction bases not matched to a gene: 6. Written as DNA, the CDR3 is TGTGCCAGCAGTGCAAGCGGGGGGGCGTACAATGAGCAGTTCTTC. It translates to CASSASGGAYNEQFF.

The CDR3 region has the DNA TGTGCCAGCAGCTTATACAATTCTGGAAACACCATATATTTT. This translates into CASSLYNSGNTIYF. This chain uses TRBV11-2 with TRBJ1-3; D uncertain. The germline V gene has CDR1 SGHAT and CDR2 FQNNGV. The germline V and J ends were trimmed by 2 bases and 1 base, with 6 bases remaining between them. CDR3 length: 14 amino acids.

This clone has a single count. The chain links TRBV19 to TRBJ1-3; 8 positions agree with TRBD1. Germline trimming cut 7 bases from V and 1 base from J; bases unmatched to any gene: 6. Germline V CDR1 and CDR2: LNHDA, SQIVND (reference sequence). The CDR3 is 15 residues long. The CDR3, as DNA: TGTGCCAGTAAAGGACAGGGCGGATCTGGAAACACCATATATTTT. Its translation is CASKGQGGSGNTIYF.

The chain uses TRBV5-1 and TRBJ2-3, with 8 bases identical to TRBD2. The CDR3 spans 16 residues. J lost 0 bases, V lost 2 bases, and 5 bases had no gene match. Per the germline V gene, CDR1 is SGHRS and CDR2 is YFSETQ. The CDR3 reads CASSFNGGASTDTQYF. The DNA of the CDR3 is TGCGCCAGCAGCTTTAACGGGGGGGCGAGCACAGATACGCAGTATTTT.

This sequence joins TRBV18 and TRBJ2-3; D ambiguous. Trimming removed 2 bases from V and 0 bases from J, with 12 bases in between. Germline V lookup: CDR1 KGHSH, CDR2 LQKENI. The CDR3 loop spans 16 amino acids. CDR3 sequence reads: CASSPAALRSTDTQYF. The CDR3 DNA follows: TGTGCCAGCTCACCAGCGGCCCTGCGAAGCACAGATACGCAGTATTTT.

This clone was seen once. The chain joins TRBV6-5 to TRBJ2-3, with 9 bases aligning to TRBD1. The junction had 6 bases not matched to a gene; V was cut back by 4 bases and J by 1 base. Germline V gene sequence: CDR1 MNHEY, CDR2 SVGAGI. The CDR3 is 16 residues long. CDR3 coding DNA: TGTGCCAGCAGTTGGGGACAGGGACGCGGCACAGATACGCAGTATTTT. It translates to CASSWGQGRGTDTQYF.

The V call is TRBV9, the J call TRBJ2-5; 11 nucleotides agree with TRBD1. The CDR3 consists of 16 residues. Germline assignment: CDR1 SGDLS and CDR2 YYNGEE. Trimming cost V 3 bases and J 4 bases; bases outside gene matches: 8. The CDR3 is CASSDSGTGGVETQYF. CDR3 sequence (DNA): TGTGCCAGCAGCGACTCCGGGACAGGGGGGGTAGAGACCCAGTACTTC.

J is TRBJ1-5 and V is TRBV21-1; the D call of TRBD1 is as the table states it, not checked on the DNA. TRBV21-1 is assigned pseudogene status. The CDR3 extends over 14 amino acids. The CDR3 bases are TGTGCCAGCAGCAGGACAGGGAGCAATCAGCCCCAGCATTTT. Protein: CASSRTGSNQPQHF.

The rearrangement uses TRBV7-2 and TRBJ2-7; TRBD1 is a possible D gene (5 bases). The CDR3 runs 15 residues. In germline, CDR1 is SGHTA, CDR2 FQGNSA. Trimming left V 4 bases short and J 6 bases short, with 19 bases between. CDR3 nucleotide sequence: TGTGCCAGCAGCTCTCAGGGCGCTGGGGCGTCCGAGCAGTACTTC. It encodes CASSSQGAGASEQYF.

This chain connects TRBV30 to TRBJ1-2; D call uncertain. Deletions cut 0 bases from V and 4 bases from J, with 6 bases between. Germline V gene data show CDR1 as GTSNPN and CDR2 as SVGIG (reference sequence). The CDR3 has 12 residues. The CDR3 sequence is CAWSVHSYGYTF. The DNA of the CDR3 is TGTGCCTGGAGTGTACACAGCTATGGCTACACCTTC.

V and J are TRBV5-1 and TRBJ2-3; TRBD2 might be the D (6 bases). Germline V gene lookup returns CDR1 SGHRS and CDR2 YFSETQ. The length of the CDR3 is 15 residues. V gave up 2 bases and J gave up 2 bases, with 12 bases separating them. Here the CDR3 DNA reads TGCGCCAGCAGCTTCGGGACTCGTACCACAGATACGCAGTATTTT. Its protein product is CASSFGTRTTDTQYF.

The chain is built from TRBV19 and TRBJ1-4, with D uncertain. The V gene lost 3 bases and the J gene lost 3 bases, with 8 bases spanning the gap. The CDR3 sequence is 14 residues long. In germline, CDR1 is LNHDA, CDR2 SQIVND (reference sequence). The CDR3 bases are TGTGCCAGTAGTATCGGGGTGGCTAATGAAAAACTGTTTTTT. It translates to CASSIGVANEKLFF.

This clone was seen just once. This sequence joins TRBV5-1 and TRBJ2-2, with D uncertain. This CDR3 comprises 15 residues. In germline, CDR1 is SGHRS, CDR2 YFSETQ. Deletions cut 5 bases from V and 4 bases from J, with 15 bases between. DNA for the CDR3: TGCGCCAGCAGTGCGATTGCGTCGGGCACCGGGGAGCTGTTTTTT. It yields the protein CASSAIASGTGELFF.

The chain combines TRBV3-1 (or the pseudogene TRBV3-2) with TRBJ1-5, with D hard to call. From germline, CDR1 is LGHDT and CDR2 YNNKEL (reference sequence). V was clipped by 2 bases and J by 7 bases, with 15 bases between them. This CDR3 is 15 amino acids long. The CDR3: CASSQKAGFAQPQHF. CDR3 nucleotides: TGTGCCAGCAGCCAAAAAGCGGGCTTTGCACAGCCCCAGCATTTT.